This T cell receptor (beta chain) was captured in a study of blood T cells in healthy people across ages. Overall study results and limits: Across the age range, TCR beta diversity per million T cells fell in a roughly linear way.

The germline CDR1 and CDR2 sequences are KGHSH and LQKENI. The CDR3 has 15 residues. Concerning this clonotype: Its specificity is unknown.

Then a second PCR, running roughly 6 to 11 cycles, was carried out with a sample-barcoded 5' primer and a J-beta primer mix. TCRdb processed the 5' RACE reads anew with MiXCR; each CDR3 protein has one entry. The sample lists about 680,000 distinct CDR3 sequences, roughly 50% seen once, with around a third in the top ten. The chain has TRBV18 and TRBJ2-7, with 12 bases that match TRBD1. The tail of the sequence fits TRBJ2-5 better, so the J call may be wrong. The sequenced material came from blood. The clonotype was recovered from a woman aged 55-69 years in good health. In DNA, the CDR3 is TGTGCCAGCTCACCGGGGACAGGGGGCGTGAAGACCCAGTACTTC. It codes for CASSPGTGGVKTQYF.